Sequencing of this T cell receptor beta chain was carried out in a study of T cell clones after liver transplantation. Study context: Patients counted as tolerant after at least one year off all immunosuppression, enzymes not exceeding twice normal.

Some clones are missing from TCRdb's copy, which holds only in-frame ones; the method was immunoSEQ multiplex PCR. Counted here are some 120,000 clones, approximately 90% occurring once; the ten biggest clones make up about 0.8%. Looked up from germline, CDR1 is MGHDK and CDR2 is SYGVNS. The trim removed 6 bases at V and 1 base at J, leaving 10 bases unmatched. This CDR3 has 16 amino acids. The TCR originated in a human patient who received a liver transplant. Some T cells may be transferred from the graft donor. The source was CD4+ T cells from blood, collected 12 months after liver transplant. The J gene is TRBJ1-2, the V gene TRBV25-1, with TRBD1 matching 8 bases. CDR3 protein: CASRAGTGVLNYGYTF. The CDR3 DNA reads TGTGCCAGCAGGGCCGGGACAGGAGTCCTTAACTATGGCTACACCTTC.